Below, 5 T cell receptor beta chains from the same sample are listed, as sequenced in a study of shared clonotypes between healthy human individuals. Sequencing was performed with immunoSEQ multiplex PCR; in TCRdb, only in-frame clones are kept and a portion is missing. The data contain a few million clones, under 95% of them singletons. Specimen: naive CD4+ T cells from PBMCs. Subset in this sample: CD45RA+ positively selected. Receptors were obtained from a man younger than 30 in good health. Some clones in this sample may be carry-over from other donors' samples.

J is TRBJ2-7 and V is TRBV28, with 7 bases fitting TRBD2. The germline V gene encodes CDR1 MDHEN and CDR2 SYDVKM. This CDR3 is built from 16 residues. J gave up 2 bases and V 5 bases, and 12 bases lay outside the gene matches. CDR3 sequence (DNA): TGTGCCAGCAGTCACTACCAGGGAGGGGTCCCCTACGAGCAGTACTTC. It encodes CASSHYQGGVPYEQYF.

This clone appeared once. J is TRBJ2-7 and V is TRBV28; D perhaps matches TRBD2 (5 bases). The CDR3 is made up of 15 amino acids. Trimming shortened V by 6 bases and J by 2 bases, and 17 bases separated the two germline ends. The germline V gene encodes CDR1 MDHEN and CDR2 SYDVKM. The DNA for the CDR3 is TGTGCCAGCAGCTTTGCGGGCGGGCCTACCTACGAGCAGTACTTC. Residues: CASSFAGGPTYEQYF.

The CDR3 DNA follows: TGTGCCAGCAGCTGGGGGGACTTCGTTCAGACCCAGTACTTC. The encoded protein is CASSWGDFVQTQYF. The chain joins TRBV5-6 to TRBJ2-5; tentative D call: TRBD2 (6 bases). The CDR3 totals 14 residues. CDR1 is SGHDT and CDR2 is YYEEEE in the germline V gene. V dropped 3 bases and J dropped 6 bases, with 15 bases sitting between them.

The gene calls are TRBV9 and TRBJ1-3; D unresolved. The CDR3 is 16 residues long. V lost 4 bases to trimming and J lost 0 bases, with 14 bases between them. CDR1 and CDR2 from the germline V gene are SGDLS and YYNGEE. CDR3 in DNA: TGTGCCAGCAGCTCCCGAGGGTCCCTCTCTGGAAACACCATATATTTT. Translation gives CASSSRGSLSGNTIYF.

V is TRBV28 and J is TRBJ1-4; a possible D gene is TRBD1 (5 bases). This CDR3 spans 13 amino acids. Trimming pared 7 bases from V and 7 bases from J, leaving 13 bases between. From germline, CDR1 is MDHEN and CDR2 SYDVKM. This CDR3 reads CASTGAKSEKLFF. The CDR3 region has the DNA TGTGCCAGCACCGGGGCCAAGAGTGAAAAACTGTTTTTT.